The present entry profiles one T cell receptor beta chain with its context. Its cognate antigen is unknown. The data were taken from a study of T cell responses to AZD1222 COVID-19 vaccine. Repertoires were generated with immunoSEQ multiplex PCR, while TCRdb's copy carries only in-frame clones and drops some. The sample lists 200,000 to 250,000 clones; roughly 94% were seen once. Regarding the study as a whole: Repertoire sampling occurred only after the peak T cell response.

Germline CDR1 reads MNHEY; CDR2 reads SVGEGT. V shed 0 bases and J shed 3 bases, with 9 bases lying between them. The CDR3 sequence is 14 residues long. The sequencing here drew on peripheral blood, taken 28 days after the second dose of the MenACWY control vaccine. The TCR comes from an adult who received the MenACWY meningococcal vaccine as a control. This chain links TRBV6-2 or TRBV6-3 with TRBJ2-7; no clear D. This CDR3 reads CASSYSGPFYEQYF. The CDR3 DNA follows: TGTGCCAGCAGTTACTCGGGTCCCTTCTACGAGCAGTACTTC.